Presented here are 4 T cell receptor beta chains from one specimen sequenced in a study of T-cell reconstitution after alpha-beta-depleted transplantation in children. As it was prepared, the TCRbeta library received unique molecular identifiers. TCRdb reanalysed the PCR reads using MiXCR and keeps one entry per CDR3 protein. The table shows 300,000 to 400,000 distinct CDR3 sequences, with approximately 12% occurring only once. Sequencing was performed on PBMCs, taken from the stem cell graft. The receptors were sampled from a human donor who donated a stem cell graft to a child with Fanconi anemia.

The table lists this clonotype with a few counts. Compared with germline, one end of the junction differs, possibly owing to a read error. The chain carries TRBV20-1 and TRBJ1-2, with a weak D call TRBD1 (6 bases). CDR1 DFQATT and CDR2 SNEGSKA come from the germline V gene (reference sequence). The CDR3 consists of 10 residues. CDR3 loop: CSVLQGGLSF. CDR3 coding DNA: TGCAGTGTTTTACAGGGAGGTCTTTCCTTC.

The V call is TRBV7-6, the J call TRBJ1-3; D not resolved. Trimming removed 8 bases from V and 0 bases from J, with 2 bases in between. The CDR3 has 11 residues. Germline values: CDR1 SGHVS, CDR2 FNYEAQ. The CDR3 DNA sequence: TGTGCCAGCCTCTCTGGAAACACCATATATTTT. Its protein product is CASLSGNTIYF. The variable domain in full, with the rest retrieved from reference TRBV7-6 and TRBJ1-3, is GAGVSQSPRYKVTKRGQDVALRCDPISGHVSLYWYRQALGQGPEFLTYFNYEAQQDKSGLPNDRFSAERPEGSISTLTIQRTEQRDSAMYRCASLSGNTIYFGEGSWLTVV.

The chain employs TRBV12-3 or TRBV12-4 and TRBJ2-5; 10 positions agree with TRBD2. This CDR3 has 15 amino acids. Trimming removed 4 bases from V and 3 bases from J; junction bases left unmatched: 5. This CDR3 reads CASSYSGGREETQYF. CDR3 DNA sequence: TGTGCCAGCAGTTATAGCGGGGGGAGGGAAGAGACCCAGTACTTC.

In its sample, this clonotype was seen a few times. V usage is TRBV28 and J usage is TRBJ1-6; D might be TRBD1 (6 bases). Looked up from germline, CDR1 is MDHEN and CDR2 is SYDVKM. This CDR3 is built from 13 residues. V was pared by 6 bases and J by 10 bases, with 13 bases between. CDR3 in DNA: TGTGCCAGCAGGGCCTTCGGGGGCTCACCCCTCCACTTT. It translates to CASRAFGGSPLHF.